This TCR beta chain was sequenced during a study of CD8 T cells in ankylosing spondylitis. Germline lookup yields CDR1 SQVTM and CDR2 ANQGSEA. The V end lost 7 bases, the J end lost 6 bases, and 15 bases lay between the germline ends. The CDR3 contains 12 residues. This clonotype has ten or more counts. Its antigen is unknown. TCRdb processed the 5' RACE reads anew with MiXCR; each CDR3 protein has one entry. The sample gives roughly 250,000 distinct CDR3 sequences, around 7.8% of which show up once; 6.8% is in the top ten. Study-wide findings and caveats: In the blood and synovial fluid of reactive arthritis, some motif variants had been previously reported. Clones linked to disease were reported to show significant enrichment in matched ankylosing spondylitis synovial fluid.

This sequence joins TRBV29-1 and TRBJ1-1; possibly TRBD1 for D (6 bases). The sample consisted of blood, either unsorted or a sorted T cell fraction (not recorded which). This receptor was obtained from a male donor with ankylosing spondylitis or in good health (not recorded which). Written as DNA, the CDR3 is TGCAGCGCGGGGGCGGGGGGCGCTGAAGCTTTCTTT. This gives the protein CSAGAGGAEAFF.